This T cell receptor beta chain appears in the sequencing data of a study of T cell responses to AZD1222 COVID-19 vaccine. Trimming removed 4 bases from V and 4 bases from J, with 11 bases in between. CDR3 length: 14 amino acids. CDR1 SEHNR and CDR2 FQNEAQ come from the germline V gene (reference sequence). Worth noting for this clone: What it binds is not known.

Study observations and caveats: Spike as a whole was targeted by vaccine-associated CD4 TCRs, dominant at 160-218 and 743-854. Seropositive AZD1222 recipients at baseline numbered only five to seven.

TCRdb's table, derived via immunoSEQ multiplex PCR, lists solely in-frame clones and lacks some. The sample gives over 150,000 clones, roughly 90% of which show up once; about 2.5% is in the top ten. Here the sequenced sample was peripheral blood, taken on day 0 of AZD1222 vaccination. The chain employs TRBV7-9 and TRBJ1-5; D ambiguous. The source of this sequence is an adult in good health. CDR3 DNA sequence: TGTGCCAGCAGCTCCGACACCCTAAATCAGCCCCAGCATTTT. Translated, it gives CASSSDTLNQPQHF.